These 11 T cell receptor beta chains were sequenced from one sample in a study of glioma-infiltrating T cells. Using RNA template, CDR3s of TCR alpha and beta were amplified with iRepertoire arm-PCR. Using its own MiXCR run on the multiplex PCR reads, TCRdb lists one record per CDR3 protein. The table includes about 130,000 distinct CDR3 sequences, roughly 25% detected once. Material for sequencing was glioma tissue, nonneoplastic brain tissue, or PBMCs (not recorded which). The receptor set was obtained from a human donor with low-grade glioma or glioblastoma, undergoing nonglioma brain surgery, or in good health (not recorded which).

In this sample, this clonotype turned up a few times. This chain joins TRBV9 and TRBJ2-5; no clear D gene. The length of the CDR3 is 15 residues. Per germline, CDR1 SGDLS and CDR2 YYNGEE. V lost 5 bases and J 5 bases, leaving 19 bases between the germline ends. Written as DNA, the CDR3 is TGTGCCAGCAGTGCCACACCCGTTCGAGCGGAGACCCAGTACTTC. It yields the protein CASSATPVRAETQYF.

This clonotype was counted ten times or more. CDR3 protein: CATAPGTVNTGELFF. For the CDR3, the DNA is TGTGCCACCGCGCCCGGGACAGTGAACACCGGGGAGCTGTTTTTT. The chain combines TRBV19 with TRBJ2-2, with 7 bases aligning to TRBD1. CDR1 and CDR2 (germline): LNHDA, SQIVND (reference sequence). The CDR3 runs to 15 residues. Trimming took 10 bases from V and 1 from J; bases not matched to a gene: 9.

This clonotype was counted many times. The CDR3 DNA is TGTGCCAGCAGCTCCTGGACAGGGGGCCACACCCAGCGAGCTTTCTTT. It is translated as CASSSWTGGHTQRAFF. The chain has TRBV7-2 and TRBJ1-1; 11 nucleotides match TRBD1. Looked up from germline, CDR1 is SGHTA and CDR2 is FQGNSA. The CDR3 is 16 amino acids. V dropped 4 bases and J dropped 10; count of bases not matched to a gene: 14.

A few counts support this clonotype. This chain uses TRBV19 with TRBJ2-7; 7 bases line up with TRBD1. Germline V gene data show CDR1 as LNHDA and CDR2 as SQIVND (reference sequence). The V gene end was trimmed by 5 bases and the J gene end by 4 bases; junction bases not matched to a gene: 11. This CDR3 is 15 amino acids long. The CDR3 protein is CASSRSLGTAYEQYF. The CDR3 nucleotides read TGTGCCAGTAGTCGCTCACTCGGGACAGCATACGAGCAGTACTTC.

The chain has TRBV20-1 and TRBJ2-7, with 9 bases fitting TRBD2. The junction had 6 bases not matched to a gene; V was cut back by 1 base and J by 2 bases. This CDR3 has 15 residues. In germline, CDR1 is DFQATT, CDR2 SNEGSKA (reference sequence). The CDR3 bases are TGCAGTGCTAGAGTCCCACTAGCGGGTGCCTACGAGCAGTACTTC. Translating it yields CSARVPLAGAYEQYF.

This clonotype came up many times. This chain links TRBV18 with TRBJ2-1; TRBD2 might be the D (5 bases). Germline V gene sequence: CDR1 KGHSH, CDR2 LQKENI. This CDR3 has 14 residues. V lost 1 base, J lost 8 bases, and 12 bases lay in between. The CDR3 sequence is CASSPRSDGDEQFF. The CDR3 nucleotides are TGTGCCAGCTCACCACGTAGCGATGGGGATGAGCAGTTCTTC.

At least ten counts were recorded for this clonotype. The genes are TRBV10-3 and TRBJ2-5, with TRBD2 matching 7 bases. Germline V CDR1 and CDR2: ENHRY, SYGVKD. Trimming took 3 bases from V and 4 from J; bases not matched to a gene: 14. The CDR3 has 17 amino acids. The DNA of the CDR3 is TGTGCCATCAGTGATGAAGGGAGGGCCTATACAGGAGAGACCCAGTACTTC. This gives the protein CAISDEGRAYTGETQYF.

On this clonotype itself: It may be a read error: a sequence one base away is much more abundant. The rearrangement links TRBV20-1 to TRBJ1-5; a possible D gene is TRBD1 (5 bases). Germline lookup yields CDR1 DFQATT and CDR2 SNEGSKA (reference sequence). The CDR3 runs to 13 residues. Deletions cut 7 bases from V and 0 bases from J, with 10 bases between. CDR3 protein: CSDGTASNQPQHF. The CDR3, as DNA: TGCAGTGACGGGACGGCTAGCAATCAGCCCCAGCATTTT.

This clonotype came up many times. J is TRBJ1-5 and V is TRBV6-6, with D tentatively TRBD1 (5 bases). The CDR3 is made up of 14 amino acids. CDR1 and CDR2 from the germline V gene are MNHNY and SVGAGI (reference sequence). With 0 bases removed from V and 4 bases from J, the gap between germline ends came to 7 bases. As DNA, the CDR3 is TGTGCCAGCAGTTACTCGGGACGGAATCAGCCCCAGCATTTT. It specifies CASSYSGRNQPQHF.

The chain carries TRBV6-2 or TRBV6-3 and TRBJ2-7; D ambiguous. CDR3 length: 14 amino acids. The V and J ends lost 2 bases and 2 bases respectively, with 10 bases between them. Looked up from germline, CDR1 is MNHEY and CDR2 is SVGEGT. The CDR3 loop reads CASSYKGSTYEQYF. In nucleotides, the CDR3 is TGTGCCAGCAGTTACAAGGGCAGCACCTACGAGCAGTACTTC.

Comment on this clonotype: Just one base apart from a much larger clone, this may be a read error. Without the conserved terminal phenylalanine or tryptophan, this CDR3 likely stems from a read error. This chain connects TRBV5-1 to TRBJ2-1, with 7 positions matching TRBD2. V lost 2 bases to trimming and J lost 0 bases; unmatched junction nucleotides: 5. Per germline, CDR1 SGHRS and CDR2 YFSETQ. The CDR3 has 16 residues. CDR3 sequence reads: CASSFLADSSYNEQFL. Written as DNA, the CDR3 is TGCGCCAGCAGCTTTCTAGCGGATAGCTCCTACAATGAGCAGTTCCTC.